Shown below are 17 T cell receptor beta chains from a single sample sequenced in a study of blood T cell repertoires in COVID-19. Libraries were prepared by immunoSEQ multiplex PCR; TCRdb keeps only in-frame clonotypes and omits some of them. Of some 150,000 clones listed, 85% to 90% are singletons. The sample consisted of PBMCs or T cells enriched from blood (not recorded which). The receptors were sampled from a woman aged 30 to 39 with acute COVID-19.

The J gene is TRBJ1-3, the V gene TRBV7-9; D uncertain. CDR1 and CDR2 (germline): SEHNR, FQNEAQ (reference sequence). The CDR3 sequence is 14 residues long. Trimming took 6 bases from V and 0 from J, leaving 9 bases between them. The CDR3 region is CASSWSSSGNTIYF. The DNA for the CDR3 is TGTGCCAGCAGTTGGAGTAGCTCTGGAAACACCATATATTTT.

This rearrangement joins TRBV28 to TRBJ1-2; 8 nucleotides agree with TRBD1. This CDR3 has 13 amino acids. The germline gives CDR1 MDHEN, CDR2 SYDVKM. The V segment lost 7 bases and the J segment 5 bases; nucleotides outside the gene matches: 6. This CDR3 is CASTNRGGYGYTF. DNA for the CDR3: TGTGCCAGCACCAACAGGGGGGGGTATGGCTACACCTTC.

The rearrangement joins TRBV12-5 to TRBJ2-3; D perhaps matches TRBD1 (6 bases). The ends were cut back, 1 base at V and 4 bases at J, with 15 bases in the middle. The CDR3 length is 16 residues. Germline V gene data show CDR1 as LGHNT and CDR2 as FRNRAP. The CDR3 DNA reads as TGTGCTAGTGGTTTGGAGGGGGTGGTAGGCTCAGATACGCAGTATTTT. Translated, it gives CASGLEGVVGSDTQYF.

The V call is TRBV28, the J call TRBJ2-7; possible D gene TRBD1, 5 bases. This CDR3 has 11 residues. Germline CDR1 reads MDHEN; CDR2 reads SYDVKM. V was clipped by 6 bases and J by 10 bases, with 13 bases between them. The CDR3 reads CASSSRQSQYF. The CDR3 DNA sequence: TGTGCCAGCAGCTCCCGACAGAGCCAGTACTTC.

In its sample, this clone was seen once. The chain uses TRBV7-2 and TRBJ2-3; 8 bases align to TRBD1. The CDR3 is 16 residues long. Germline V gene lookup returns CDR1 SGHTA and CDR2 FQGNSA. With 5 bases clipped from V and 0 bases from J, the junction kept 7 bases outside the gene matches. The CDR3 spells CASSTGTGPSTDTQYF. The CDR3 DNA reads TGTGCCAGCAGCACCGGGACAGGTCCTAGCACAGATACGCAGTATTTT.

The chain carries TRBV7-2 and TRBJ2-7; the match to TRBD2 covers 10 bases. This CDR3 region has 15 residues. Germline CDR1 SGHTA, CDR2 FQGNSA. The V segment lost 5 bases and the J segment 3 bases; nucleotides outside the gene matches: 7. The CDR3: CASSPSGGPDYEQYF. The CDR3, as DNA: TGTGCCAGCAGCCCTAGCGGGGGACCAGACTACGAGCAGTACTTC.

CDR3 amino acids: CSASPWTSGTYTDTQYF. The CDR3 DNA sequence: TGCAGTGCTAGTCCCTGGACTAGCGGGACTTACACAGATACGCAGTATTTT. V and J are TRBV20-1 and TRBJ2-3, with 12 bases that match TRBD2. There are 17 residues in the CDR3. Losses at the gene ends were 3 bases for V and 2 bases for J; bases not matched to a gene: 9. Per the germline V gene, CDR1 is DFQATT and CDR2 is SNEGSKA (reference sequence).

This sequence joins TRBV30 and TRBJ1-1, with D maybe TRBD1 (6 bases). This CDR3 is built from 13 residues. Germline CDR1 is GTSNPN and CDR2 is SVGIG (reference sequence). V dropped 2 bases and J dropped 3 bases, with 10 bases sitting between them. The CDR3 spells CAWSTGFYTEAFF. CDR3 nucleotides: TGTGCCTGGAGTACAGGGTTTTACACTGAAGCTTTCTTT.

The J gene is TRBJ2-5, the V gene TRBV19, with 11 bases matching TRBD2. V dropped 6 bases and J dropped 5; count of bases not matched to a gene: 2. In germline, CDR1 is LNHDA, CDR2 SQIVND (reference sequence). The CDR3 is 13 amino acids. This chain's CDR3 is CASRLAGGETQYF. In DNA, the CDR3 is TGTGCCAGTAGGCTAGCGGGAGGCGAGACCCAGTACTTC.

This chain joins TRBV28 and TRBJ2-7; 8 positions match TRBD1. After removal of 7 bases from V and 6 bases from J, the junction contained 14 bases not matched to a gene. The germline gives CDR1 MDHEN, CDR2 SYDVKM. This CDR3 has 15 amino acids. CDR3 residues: CASTEPGQDWSEQYF. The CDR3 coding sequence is TGTGCCAGCACCGAACCGGGACAGGATTGGAGCGAGCAGTACTTC.

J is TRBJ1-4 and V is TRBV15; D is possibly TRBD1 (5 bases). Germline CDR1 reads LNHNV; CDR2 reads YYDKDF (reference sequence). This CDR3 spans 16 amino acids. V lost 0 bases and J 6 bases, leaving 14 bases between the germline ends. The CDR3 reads CATSRDGGVWDEKLFF. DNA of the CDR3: TGTGCCACCAGCAGAGATGGGGGGGTATGGGATGAAAAACTGTTTTTT.

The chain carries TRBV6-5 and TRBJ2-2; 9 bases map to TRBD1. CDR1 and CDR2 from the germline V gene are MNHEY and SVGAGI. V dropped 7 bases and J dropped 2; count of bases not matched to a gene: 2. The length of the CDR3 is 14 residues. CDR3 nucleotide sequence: TGTGCCAGCAACAGGGGGCACAACACCGGGGAGCTGTTTTTT. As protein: CASNRGHNTGELFF.

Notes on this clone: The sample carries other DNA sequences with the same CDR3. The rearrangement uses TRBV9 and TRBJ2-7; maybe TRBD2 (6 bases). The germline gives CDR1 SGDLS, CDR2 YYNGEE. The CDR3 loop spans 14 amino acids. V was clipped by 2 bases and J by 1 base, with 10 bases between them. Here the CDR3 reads CASSVGGESYEQYF. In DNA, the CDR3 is TGTGCCAGCAGCGTCGGGGGAGAGTCCTACGAGCAGTACTTC.

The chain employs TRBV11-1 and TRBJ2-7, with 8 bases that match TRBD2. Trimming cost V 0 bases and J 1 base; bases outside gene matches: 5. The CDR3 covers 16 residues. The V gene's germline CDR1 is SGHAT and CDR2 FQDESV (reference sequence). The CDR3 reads CASSLARSGRSYEQYF. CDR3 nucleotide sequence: TGTGCCAGCAGCTTAGCGCGCAGCGGGAGATCCTACGAGCAGTACTTC.

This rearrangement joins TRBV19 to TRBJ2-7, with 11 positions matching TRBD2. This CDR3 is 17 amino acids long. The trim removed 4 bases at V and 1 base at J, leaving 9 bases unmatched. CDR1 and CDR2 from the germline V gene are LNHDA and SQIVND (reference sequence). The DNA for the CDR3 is TGTGCCAGTAGTAACCTAGCGGGAGGAACCCTATCCTACGAGCAGTACTTC. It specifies CASSNLAGGTLSYEQYF.

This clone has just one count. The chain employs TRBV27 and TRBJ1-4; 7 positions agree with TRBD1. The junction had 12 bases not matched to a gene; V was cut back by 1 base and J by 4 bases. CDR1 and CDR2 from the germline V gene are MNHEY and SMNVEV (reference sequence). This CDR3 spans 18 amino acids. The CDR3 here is CASSLFTHSGTVNEKLFF. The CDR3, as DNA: TGTGCCAGCAGTTTATTCACCCACTCCGGGACAGTTAATGAAAAACTGTTTTTT.

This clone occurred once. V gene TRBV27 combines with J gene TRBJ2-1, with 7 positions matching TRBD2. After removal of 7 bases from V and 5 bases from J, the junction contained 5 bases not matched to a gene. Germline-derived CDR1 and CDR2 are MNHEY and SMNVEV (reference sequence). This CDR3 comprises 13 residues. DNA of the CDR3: TGTGCCAGCACTGGCGGGAGCCACAATGAGCAGTTCTTC. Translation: CASTGGSHNEQFF.